These 30 T cell receptor beta chains came from one sample sequenced in a study of CD4 T cells in relation to SARS-CoV-2 and coronaviruses. This table comes from immunoSEQ multiplex PCR, and its TCRdb copy is limited to in-frame clones, with some not included. The data hold about 40,000 clones, with 77% observed a single time. The antigens for these receptors are not known. The sample comprised memory CD4+ T cells from PBMCs, cultured in vitro. The receptor set was obtained from an adult with COVID-19.

This clone appeared a few times. CDR3 residues: CASSPPVQPQHF. The CDR3 nucleotides are TGTGCCAGCAGTCCGCCGGTACAACCCCAGCATTTT. The chain uses TRBV28 and TRBJ1-5; D is uncertain. The CDR3 is 12 residues long. Per the germline V gene, CDR1 is MDHEN and CDR2 is SYDVKM. With 5 bases removed from V and 10 bases from J, the gap between germline ends came to 12 bases.

The V call is TRBV28, the J call TRBJ2-1, with TRBD2 matching over 7 bases. The CDR3 has 16 amino acids. Unmatched junction bases numbered 5, after V lost 3 bases and J lost 0 bases. Germline V gene lookup returns CDR1 MDHEN and CDR2 SYDVKM. In DNA form, the CDR3 reads TGTGCCAGCAGTTTTCTGGGCGGGAGCTCCTACAATGAGCAGTTCTTC. Protein sequence: CASSFLGGSSYNEQFF. The full variable domain, with the rest looked up from reference TRBV28 and TRBJ2-1, is DVKVTQSSRYLVKRTGEKVFLECVQDMDHENMFWYRQDPGLGLRLIYFSYDVKMKEKGDIPEGYSVSREKKERFSLILESASTNQTSMYLCASSFLGGSSYNEQFFGPGTRLTVL.

The chain employs TRBV18 and TRBJ2-1, with 9 bases aligning to TRBD2. This CDR3 contains 16 residues. In germline, CDR1 is KGHSH, CDR2 LQKENI. J gave up 5 bases and V 2 bases, and 7 bases lay outside the gene matches. This chain's CDR3 is CASSPFSGSRDNEQFF. The CDR3 bases are TGTGCCAGCTCACCATTTAGCGGGAGTAGGGACAATGAGCAGTTCTTC.

The CDR3 loop reads CASSLNGRNTDTQYF. The CDR3 coding sequence is TGTGCCAGCAGCTTAAATGGCAGGAACACAGATACGCAGTATTTT. The gene calls are TRBV7-3 and TRBJ2-3; D unresolved. CDR1 SGHTA and CDR2 FQGTGA come from the germline V gene. This CDR3 has 15 amino acids. Trimming removed 1 base at V and 2 bases at J, with 10 bases between.

DNA for the CDR3: TGTGCCAGCAGGCCGGGACTAGCCGGGACCGGGGAGCTGTTTTTT. Protein product: CASRPGLAGTGELFF. J is TRBJ2-2 and V is TRBV6-5; TRBD2 agrees at 9 bases. Germline CDR1 is MNHEY and CDR2 is SVGAGI. V was pared by 6 bases and J by 5 bases, with 7 bases of the junction left unmatched. The CDR3 spans 15 residues.

This chain links TRBV14 with TRBJ2-5; a possible D gene is TRBD2 (7 bases). Germline assignment: CDR1 SGHDN and CDR2 FVKESK. V dropped 1 base and J dropped 5 bases, with 14 bases sitting between them. This CDR3 comprises 15 residues. The CDR3 reads CASSQVAGGRETQYF. CDR3 DNA: TGTGCCAGCAGCCAAGTGGCCGGGGGGCGCGAGACCCAGTACTTC.

This rearrangement joins TRBV19 to TRBJ1-1, with D unclear. Germline-derived CDR1 and CDR2 are LNHDA and SQIVND (reference sequence). The length of the CDR3 is 15 residues. Trimming removed 2 bases at V and 0 bases at J, with 10 bases between. The CDR3 loop is CASSITVHVNTEAFF. CDR3 in DNA: TGTGCCAGTAGTATAACGGTACACGTGAACACTGAAGCTTTCTTT.

The V call is TRBV5-1, the J call TRBJ2-7; D is ambiguous. Germline CDR1 and CDR2: SGHRS and YFSETQ. This CDR3 region has 14 residues. Trimming took 0 bases from V and 0 from J, leaving 7 bases between them. The CDR3 loop reads CASSLAAPSYEQYF. CDR3 DNA sequence: TGCGCCAGCAGCTTGGCGGCCCCCTCCTACGAGCAGTACTTC.

The chain joins TRBV5-4 to TRBJ2-5; 8 bases fit TRBD1. V lost 3 bases and J lost 3; bases outside the gene matches: 7. CDR1 is SGHNT, CDR2 YYREEE, per germline (reference sequence). The CDR3 extends over 15 amino acids. The CDR3 spells CASSSGQGAKETQYF. CDR3 in DNA: TGTGCCAGCAGCTCCGGACAGGGCGCTAAAGAGACCCAGTACTTC.

The chain links TRBV30 to TRBJ2-1, with 7 nucleotides matching TRBD2. With 1 base clipped from V and 6 bases from J, the junction kept 9 bases outside the gene matches. Germline CDR1 and CDR2: GTSNPN and SVGIG (reference sequence). The length of the CDR3 is 15 residues. CDR3 DNA: TGTGCCTGGAGTGCGGGAGGAAGCTTATTCAATGAGCAGTTCTTC. Translated, it gives CAWSAGGSLFNEQFF.

This sequence joins TRBV28 and TRBJ2-6; D gene uncertain. Looked up from germline, CDR1 is MDHEN and CDR2 is SYDVKM. The CDR3 covers 15 residues. The V end was cut by 6 bases, the J end by 0 bases, with 9 bases between. The CDR3 sequence: CASRARNSGANVLTF. CDR3 coding DNA: TGTGCCAGCAGGGCAAGAAACTCTGGGGCCAACGTCCTGACTTTC. Full variable domain (missing parts from reference TRBV28 and TRBJ2-6): DVKVTQSSRYLVKRTGEKVFLECVQDMDHENMFWYRQDPGLGLRLIYFSYDVKMKEKGDIPEGYSVSREKKERFSLILESASTNQTSMYLCASRARNSGANVLTFGAGSRLTVL.

The chain carries TRBV6-2 or TRBV6-3 and TRBJ2-2; 14 positions agree with TRBD2. The CDR3 sequence is 16 residues long. CDR1 is MNHEY, CDR2 SVGEGT, per germline. V trimming: 6 bases; J trimming: 7 bases; junction bases outside the gene matches: 7. Here the CDR3 reads CASSETSGRGIGELFF. The CDR3 DNA is TGTGCCAGCAGCGAGACTAGCGGGAGGGGTATCGGGGAGCTGTTTTTT.

This clone was counted once. V is TRBV6-5 and J is TRBJ2-3, with D perhaps given as TRBD1 or TRBD2 (5 bases each). The CDR3 contains 15 residues. Per germline, CDR1 MNHEY and CDR2 SVGAGI. V was cut by 6 bases and J by 6 bases, with 19 bases left in between. The CDR3 sequence is CASRGPAWQRDTQYF. The DNA of the CDR3 is TGTGCCAGCAGGGGACCCGCATGGCAGCGGGATACGCAGTATTTT.

This clone has a single count. This chain links TRBV9 with TRBJ2-5, with 8 bases identical to TRBD1. CDR1 is SGDLS and CDR2 is YYNGEE in the germline V gene. The ends lost 3 bases at V and 10 bases at J; junction bases unmatched: 14. The CDR3 is made up of 15 amino acids. The DNA for the CDR3 is TGTGCCAGCAGCGCCTCAGGGGGCAGCGGTGGGGACCAGTACTTC. Translated, it gives CASSASGGSGGDQYF.

V gene TRBV15 combines with J gene TRBJ2-7; 9 nucleotides align to TRBD2. V gave up 0 bases and J gave up 7 bases; unmatched junction bases: 7. Germline V gene data show CDR1 as LNHNV and CDR2 as YYDKDF (reference sequence). This CDR3 contains 15 residues. DNA for the CDR3: TGTGCCACCAGCAGAGACTTAGCGGGAGTGAGGGAGCAGTACTTC. This codes for CATSRDLAGVREQYF.

The chain has TRBV2 and TRBJ1-5; unclear D gene. The CDR3 consists of 15 residues. The ends were cut back, 6 bases at V and 0 bases at J, with 12 bases in the middle. In germline, CDR1 is SNHLY, CDR2 FYNNEI. CDR3 nucleotides: TGTGCCAGCAGGGAAACTACGAATAGCAATCAGCCCCAGCATTTT. Protein: CASRETTNSNQPQHF.

This clone occurred a few times. This chain connects TRBV11-2 to TRBJ2-5; 10 bases line up with TRBD2. Per the germline V gene, CDR1 is SGHAT and CDR2 is FQNNGV. Trimming took 1 base from V and 4 from J; bases not matched to a gene: 3. CDR3 length: 15 residues. CDR3 sequence reads: CASSLVLAGGETQYF. CDR3 coding DNA: TGTGCCAGCAGCTTAGTGTTAGCGGGAGGAGAGACCCAGTACTTC.

This clone is categorized as large. The J gene is TRBJ1-5, the V gene TRBV7-2; D possibly corresponds to TRBD1 (5 bases). The CDR3 runs to 15 residues. CDR1 and CDR2 from the germline V gene are SGHTA and FQGNSA. The V end lost 0 bases, the J end lost 2 bases, and 8 bases lay between the germline ends. The chain's CDR3 is CASSLARDGNQPQHF. CDR3 bases: TGTGCCAGCAGCTTAGCCAGGGATGGCAATCAGCCCCAGCATTTT.

This clone appeared a single time. This chain links TRBV7-7 with TRBJ2-3; 7 bases line up with TRBD2. The germline V gene encodes CDR1 SSHAT and CDR2 FNYEAQ (reference sequence). With V trimmed by 5 bases and J by 8 bases, 10 bases remained unmatched. The CDR3 has 14 amino acids. The CDR3 nucleotides are TGTGCCAGCAGCCCTCGACTAGCCGGATCTACGCAGTATTTT. The encoded protein is CASSPRLAGSTQYF.

The J gene is TRBJ2-5, the V gene TRBV19; D tentatively fits TRBD1 or TRBD2 (5 bases each). CDR1 LNHDA and CDR2 SQIVND come from the germline V gene (reference sequence). The germline V and J ends were trimmed by 0 bases and 1 base, with 18 bases remaining between them. CDR3 length: 18 residues. CDR3 sequence: CASSIDPRLGRLQETQYF. The CDR3 DNA sequence: TGTGCCAGTAGTATAGATCCTCGCCTGGGACGGCTCCAAGAGACCCAGTACTTC.

The rearrangement links TRBV7-9 to TRBJ2-7; D gene ambiguous. V was clipped by 2 bases and J by 7 bases, with 3 bases between them. CDR3 size: 10 residues. The germline V gene has CDR1 SEHNR and CDR2 FQNEAQ (reference sequence). The CDR3 region is CASSLREQYF. The CDR3 DNA reads TGTGCCAGCAGCTTACGAGAGCAGTACTTC.

The rearrangement links TRBV27 to TRBJ1-5, with a tentative D call TRBD1 (6 bases). The CDR3 contains 15 residues. Looked up from germline, CDR1 is MNHEY and CDR2 is SMNVEV (reference sequence). Trimming cost V 6 bases and J 0 bases, with 12 bases left between them. Written as DNA, the CDR3 is TGTGCCAGCAGACCCGGGACAAATAGCAATCAGCCCCAGCATTTT. It translates to CASRPGTNSNQPQHF.

Remarks on this clone: The identical CDR3 is also encoded by other nucleotide sequences in the sample. In DNA form, the CDR3 reads TGTGCCAGCAGCGTGGGGGGCAGGCGACACACAGATACGCAGTATTTT. As protein: CASSVGGRRHTDTQYF. This sequence joins TRBV9 and TRBJ2-3; D might be TRBD1 or TRBD2, each matching 6 bases. Germline loops: CDR1 SGDLS, CDR2 YYNGEE. With 2 bases removed from V and 2 bases from J, the gap between germline ends came to 15 bases. The CDR3 runs to 16 residues.

The CDR3: CATSRDPRNYYEQYF. CDR3 nucleotides: TGTGCCACCAGCAGAGATCCCCGGAACTACTACGAGCAGTACTTC. This chain connects TRBV15 to TRBJ2-7; D uncertain. V dropped 0 bases and J dropped 3 bases, with 12 bases sitting between them. Germline loops: CDR1 LNHNV, CDR2 YYDKDF (reference sequence). The CDR3 runs to 15 residues.

The CDR3 here is CASSLSPSYEQYF. The CDR3 DNA reads as TGTGCCAGCAGCTTGTCACCATCCTACGAGCAGTACTTC. This chain joins TRBV7-8 and TRBJ2-7, with D hard to call. The germline V gene encodes CDR1 SGHVS and CDR2 FQNEAQ. With 3 bases removed from V and 1 base from J, the gap between germline ends came to 7 bases. The CDR3 has 13 amino acids.

The chain is built from TRBV6-5 and TRBJ2-7, with 7 bases that match TRBD1. Per germline, CDR1 MNHEY and CDR2 SVGAGI. This CDR3 has 14 residues. V shed 5 bases, J shed 2 bases, and the junction held 6 bases outside the gene matches. The CDR3 nucleotides are TGTGCCAGCAGTAGGACAGGTCCTACCTACGAGCAGTACTTC. Protein product: CASSRTGPTYEQYF.

The chain is built from TRBV5-1 and TRBJ1-6; tentative D call: TRBD1 (6 bases). The V gene lost 2 bases and the J gene lost 7 bases, with 22 bases spanning the gap. CDR1 SGHRS and CDR2 YFSETQ come from the germline V gene. The CDR3 contains 18 residues. CDR3 residues: CASSFGTTTSRGNSPLHF. CDR3 bases: TGCGCCAGCAGCTTTGGGACAACTACCTCCCGTGGGAATTCACCCCTCCACTTT.

This clone was seen a few times. The chain carries TRBV6-6 and TRBJ1-6; a possible D gene is TRBD1 (6 bases). CDR1 and CDR2 from the germline V gene are MNHNY and SVGAGI (reference sequence). Trimming shortened V by 8 bases and J by 7 bases, and 9 bases separated the two germline ends. This CDR3 spans 12 amino acids. The CDR3 coding sequence is TGTGCCAGCGAGGGGGGAAATTCACCCCTCCACTTT. This encodes CASEGGNSPLHF.

The chain carries TRBV15 and TRBJ1-4; 9 nucleotides align to TRBD1. The J segment lost 6 bases and the V segment lost 3 bases, leaving 5 bases of the junction unmatched. Germline V CDR1 and CDR2: LNHNV, YYDKDF (reference sequence). This CDR3 region has 15 residues. CDR3 DNA: TGTGCCACCAGCAGGCAACAGGGGGCCTATGAAAAACTGTTTTTT. Translated, it gives CATSRQQGAYEKLFF.

This chain's CDR3 is CASSFSARGEPQHF. In DNA, the CDR3 is TGTGCCAGCAGTTTCTCGGCCCGGGGGGAGCCCCAGCATTTT. The chain recombines TRBV28 with TRBJ1-5; a possible D gene is TRBD1 (5 bases). Trimming stripped 3 bases from V and 8 bases from J, with 14 bases between. CDR1 and CDR2 (germline): MDHEN, SYDVKM. This CDR3 contains 14 residues.